Presented here are 7 T cell receptor beta chains from one specimen sequenced in a study of brain T cells in children with intractable seizures. The protocol was immunoSEQ multiplex PCR, while the TCRdb copy is restricted to in-frame clones and leaves out a portion. The table lists tens of thousands of clones, 90% to 95% of them singletons, with 6.4% in the top ten. This sample comprised peripheral blood, obtained at surgery. The receptors shown here come from a boy between 10 and 17 years old with focal cortical dysplasia and intractable seizures.

As DNA, the CDR3 is TGTGCCAGCAGCGTAGTTTCAGGGGCGGACACTGAAGCTTTCTTT. This sequence encodes CASSVVSGADTEAFF. The gene calls are TRBV9 and TRBJ1-1, with D maybe TRBD1 (6 bases). This CDR3 region has 15 residues. Germline V gene lookup returns CDR1 SGDLS and CDR2 YYNGEE. V was cut by 0 bases and J by 3 bases, with 12 bases left in between.

The chain joins TRBV24-1 to TRBJ2-2; either TRBD1 or TRBD2 may supply D (7 bases each). This CDR3 is built from 17 residues. V gave up 4 bases and J gave up 1 base, with 15 bases separating them. Germline CDR1 reads KGHDR; CDR2 reads SFDVKD. The CDR3 protein is CATSEGGGTENTGELFF. The CDR3 region has the DNA TGTGCCACCAGTGAAGGGGGGGGGACAGAGAACACCGGGGAGCTGTTTTTT.

The chain recombines TRBV5-5 with TRBJ2-1, with D perhaps TRBD2 (6 bases). The CDR3 totals 17 residues. V was pared by 0 bases and J by 0 bases, with 13 bases between. The V gene's germline CDR1 is SGHKS and CDR2 YYEKEE (reference sequence). The CDR3 region has the DNA TGTGCCAGCAGCTTGGGGGGCGGGGTAAGCTCCTACAATGAGCAGTTCTTC. This encodes CASSLGGGVSSYNEQFF.

The chain recombines TRBV5-1 with TRBJ2-3; D perhaps matches TRBD2 (7 bases). Trimming took 7 bases from V and 8 from J, leaving 23 bases between them. This CDR3 is 15 amino acids long. Germline CDR1 reads SGHRS; CDR2 reads YFSETQ. The CDR3 loop reads CASSPGGPAQGTQYF. The CDR3, as DNA: TGCGCCAGCTCCCCCGGGGGGCCCGCACAGGGTACGCAGTATTTT. The complete variable domain, with remaining parts taken from reference TRBV5-1 and TRBJ2-3, reads KAGVTQTPRYLIKTRGQQVTLSCSPISGHRSVSWYQQTPGQGLQFLFEYFSETQRNKGNFPGRFSGRQFSNSRSEMNVSTLELGDSALYLCASSPGGPAQGTQYFGPGTRLTVL.

This clone was observed once. J is TRBJ1-1 and V is TRBV19; D call uncertain. Germline V gene sequence: CDR1 LNHDA, CDR2 SQIVND (reference sequence). V was cut by 7 bases and J by 4 bases, with 13 bases left in between. This CDR3 has 13 residues. This CDR3 is CASMLSWGTEAFF. In DNA, the CDR3 is TGTGCCAGTATGCTCTCTTGGGGCACTGAAGCTTTCTTT.

The J gene is TRBJ2-1, the V gene TRBV11-2; the D gene is possibly TRBD2 (6 bases). CDR3 length equals 14 residues. The germline V gene encodes CDR1 SGHAT and CDR2 FQNNGV. The ends were cut back, 5 bases at V and 2 bases at J, with 10 bases in the middle. Written as DNA, the CDR3 is TGTGCCAGCAGCCCTTGGACTACCTACAATGAGCAGTTCTTC. Its protein is CASSPWTTYNEQFF.

This chain links TRBV9 with TRBJ2-7; 7 bases map to TRBD1. Germline CDR1 and CDR2: SGDLS and YYNGEE. The CDR3 has 13 amino acids. Trimming removed 4 bases from V and 3 bases from J; junction bases left unmatched: 4. The CDR3 region is CASSPGQNYEQYF. The CDR3 DNA reads TGTGCCAGCAGCCCGGGACAGAACTACGAGCAGTACTTC.